These 31 T cell receptor beta chains were all obtained from the same sample, sequenced in a study of immune heterogeneity within non-small cell lung tumors. Multiplex PCR with 32 V and 13 J primers amplified TCR beta CDR3. Each CDR3 protein is one row after TCRdb ran MiXCR on the multiplex PCR reads. The top ten clones hold about 15% of a sample with 6,000 to 6,500 distinct CDR3 sequences, roughly a fifth of them seen once. As template, the study used bulk tumor genomic DNA at roughly 600 ng per sample. Biopsies, several per primary tumor and spaced far apart, were collected during surgery. The study cohort was described as untreated, and its members had newly diagnosed non-small cell lung cancer. They went on to have curative surgery. Input material: lung tumor tissue. Receptor source: a female donor with non-small cell lung cancer.

This chain uses TRBV7-9 with TRBJ1-1, with D perhaps matching TRBD1 (5 bases). This CDR3 has 15 amino acids. V was trimmed by 3 bases and J by 2 bases, leaving 13 bases between them. CDR1 is SEHNR, CDR2 FQNEAQ, per germline (reference sequence). CDR3 sequence (DNA): TGTGCCAGCAGCTTTGGAGGGGCCGGTAACACTGAAGCTTTCTTT. This codes for CASSFGGAGNTEAFF. The full variable domain, in which reference TRBV7-9 and TRBJ1-1 provide the parts outside the CDR3, is DTGVSQNPRHKITKRGQNVTFRCDPISEHNRLYWYRQTLGQGPEFLTYFQNEAQLEKSRLLSDRFSAERPKGSFSTLEIQRTEQGDSAMYLCASSFGGAGNTEAFFGQGTRLTVV.

By proportion, this clonotype is medium-sized. V usage is TRBV6-1 and J usage is TRBJ1-2; D gene unclear. The CDR3 consists of 13 residues. From germline, CDR1 is MNHNS and CDR2 SASEGT. V was pared by 7 bases and J by 5 bases, with 14 bases between. The CDR3 bases are TGTGCCAGCACCCCCCGGCCAGGATATGGCTACACCTTC. Its protein is CASTPRPGYGYTF.

This clonotype is medium-sized within its sample. The chain has TRBV18 and TRBJ2-3; no reliable D call. Trimming removed 4 bases from V and 3 bases from J, with 14 bases in between. The CDR3 extends over 15 amino acids. CDR1 is KGHSH, CDR2 LQKENI, per germline. The CDR3 coding sequence is TGTGCCAGCTCACTACAGACCGGGCTGACAGATACGCAGTATTTT. The encoded protein is CASSLQTGLTDTQYF.

The CDR3, as DNA: TGTGCCAGCAGCTCTCAAAGGGAGACCCAGTACTTC. Translating gives CASSSQRETQYF. The rearrangement uses TRBV7-9 and TRBJ2-5; D is uncertain. Trimming left V 4 bases short and J 5 bases short, with 8 bases between. Germline V CDR1 and CDR2: SEHNR, FQNEAQ (reference sequence). CDR3 length equals 12 residues.

The chain links TRBV3-1 to TRBJ1-2; 7 bases map to TRBD1. The germline V gene encodes CDR1 LGHDT and CDR2 YNNKEL (reference sequence). The CDR3 runs to 14 residues. J gave up 3 bases and V 5 bases, and 6 bases lay outside the gene matches. The DNA of the CDR3 is TGTGCCAGCAGCACCTGGACAGGTTACTATGGCTACACCTTC. Its translation is CASSTWTGYYGYTF.

This clonotype was observed a few times. The chain uses TRBV19 and TRBJ2-3; D possibly uses TRBD1 or TRBD2 (6 bases each). Per the germline V gene, CDR1 is LNHDA and CDR2 is SQIVND (reference sequence). The CDR3 contains 15 residues. Trimming removed 2 bases from V and 3 bases from J, with 12 bases in between. CDR3 nucleotide sequence: TGTGCCAGTAGTATAATTCTAGGGGGGACAGATACGCAGTATTTT. As protein: CASSIILGGTDTQYF.

This clonotype is medium-sized by share. The CDR3 reads CASIPWTGVYEQYF. The CDR3 DNA is TGTGCCAGCATACCTTGGACAGGGGTATACGAGCAGTACTTC. V gene TRBV28 combines with J gene TRBJ2-7, with 9 bases matching TRBD1. There are 14 residues in the CDR3. Unmatched junction bases numbered 8, after V lost 7 bases and J lost 4 bases. Germline CDR1 MDHEN, CDR2 SYDVKM.

This clonotype is categorized as medium-sized. V is TRBV5-6 and J is TRBJ1-6; 9 bases align to TRBD1. V was clipped by 1 base and J by 7 bases; unmatched bases: 3. The CDR3 is 15 residues long. Per germline, CDR1 SGHDT and CDR2 YYEEEE. CDR3 loop: CASSLRDRVNSPLHF. The CDR3, as DNA: TGTGCCAGCAGCTTGCGGGACAGGGTCAATTCACCCCTCCACTTT.

This clonotype was counted between two and nine times. The chain has TRBV28 and TRBJ2-5; D perhaps matches TRBD2 (6 bases). CDR3 size: 16 residues. Germline assignment: CDR1 MDHEN and CDR2 SYDVKM. V lost 4 bases and J lost 5, with 20 bases in between. CDR3 DNA: TGTGCCAGCAGTTCGCACGGAGGGGATCTTACGGAGACCCAGTACTTC. Amino acids: CASSSHGGDLTETQYF.

This clonotype appeared a single time. This chain uses TRBV12-3 or TRBV12-4 with TRBJ1-1; 8 bases agree with TRBD1. The CDR3 has 14 amino acids. V lost 5 bases, J lost 4 bases, and 6 bases stayed unmatched. The DNA for the CDR3 is TGTGCCAGCAGTGATGACACAGGGGGCACTGAAGCTTTCTTT. Translation: CASSDDTGGTEAFF.

This clonotype is labeled medium-sized (0.01 to 0.1%). The chain recombines TRBV18 with TRBJ1-1; the D is unclear. This CDR3 comprises 17 residues. The V gene lost 3 bases and the J gene lost 5 bases, with 22 bases spanning the gap. Germline V gene lookup returns CDR1 KGHSH and CDR2 LQKENI. Here the CDR3 reads CASSPQNAAGKGTEAFF. The DNA of the CDR3 is TGTGCCAGCTCACCTCAGAATGCGGCAGGAAAAGGTACTGAAGCTTTCTTT. Full variable domain (remainder filled in from reference TRBV18 and TRBJ1-1): NAGVMQNPRHLVRRRGQEARLRCSPMKGHSHVYWYRQLPEEGLKFMVYLQKENIIDESGMPKERFSAEFPKEGPSILRIQQVVRGDSAAYFCASSPQNAAGKGTEAFFGQGTRLTVV.

This chain connects TRBV6-1 to TRBJ2-1; tentatively, D is TRBD1 (6 bases). This CDR3 is built from 14 residues. The V end was cut by 7 bases, the J end by 8 bases, with 18 bases between. Germline CDR1 reads MNHNS; CDR2 reads SASEGT. This CDR3 is CASNPSYRADEQFF. In DNA form, the CDR3 reads TGTGCCAGCAACCCGAGCTACAGGGCAGATGAGCAGTTCTTC.

This clonotype qualifies as medium-sized. The CDR3 DNA follows: TGTGCCACCAGCCTGGGACAGGGGACGAACACTGAAGCTTTCTTT. Its protein product is CATSLGQGTNTEAFF. The chain links TRBV15 to TRBJ1-1; 10 positions match TRBD1. This CDR3 comprises 15 residues. The V segment lost 5 bases and the J segment 1 base; nucleotides outside the gene matches: 4. The V gene's germline CDR1 is LNHNV and CDR2 YYDKDF (reference sequence).

This clonotype is labeled as medium-sized. V and J are TRBV2 and TRBJ1-5, with TRBD1 matching 9 bases. Germline V gene data show CDR1 as SNHLY and CDR2 as FYNNEI. J was trimmed by 2 bases and V by 6 bases; bases with no gene match: 5. The CDR3 contains 15 residues. The CDR3: CASRDRGVGNQPQHF. The CDR3 DNA sequence: TGTGCCAGCAGAGACAGGGGGGTGGGCAATCAGCCCCAGCATTTT.

In its sample, this clonotype is medium-sized. The genes are TRBV28 and TRBJ1-1; possibly TRBD1 for D (6 bases). The CDR3 loop spans 14 amino acids. Germline assignment: CDR1 MDHEN and CDR2 SYDVKM. V was pared by 4 bases and J by 1 base, with 10 bases between. This chain's CDR3 is CASSYQGQNTEAFF. In DNA form, the CDR3 reads TGTGCCAGCAGTTACCAGGGGCAGAACACTGAAGCTTTCTTT. The full variable domain, its missing parts supplied by reference TRBV28 and TRBJ1-1, is DVKVTQSSRYLVKRTGEKVFLECVQDMDHENMFWYRQDPGLGLRLIYFSYDVKMKEKGDIPEGYSVSREKKERFSLILESASTNQTSMYLCASSYQGQNTEAFFGQGTRLTVV.

This chain uses TRBV30 with TRBJ1-3; D might be TRBD1 (6 bases). Germline assignment: CDR1 GTSNPN and CDR2 SVGIG (reference sequence). V gave up 1 base and J gave up 0 bases, with 13 bases separating them. There are 16 residues in the CDR3. The CDR3: CAWSGIGGVSGNTIYF. As DNA, the CDR3 is TGTGCCTGGAGTGGGATAGGGGGAGTCTCTGGAAACACCATATATTTT.

This clonotype was found a few times. The gene calls are TRBV7-3 and TRBJ2-1; TRBD2 might be the D (6 bases). With 2 bases removed from V and 10 bases from J, the gap between germline ends came to 27 bases. The germline CDR1 and CDR2 sequences are SGHTA and FQGTGA. This CDR3 region has 18 residues. CDR3 DNA: TGTGCCAGCAGCTTAGTTACCGGGACTCCAAACCGACCGTCGGAGCAGTTCTTC. Translated, it gives CASSLVTGTPNRPSEQFF.

This clonotype was counted a few times. The chain recombines TRBV19 with TRBJ2-2; D gene ambiguous. The CDR3 is 14 amino acids. V was pared by 2 bases and J by 1 base, with 5 bases between. Per the germline V gene, CDR1 is LNHDA and CDR2 is SQIVND (reference sequence). The CDR3 protein is CASSIKVNTGELFF. The CDR3 DNA is TGTGCCAGTAGTATAAAAGTGAACACCGGGGAGCTGTTTTTT.

The rearrangement joins TRBV12-3 or TRBV12-4 to TRBJ2-2; weak D call: TRBD2 (5 bases). This CDR3 region has 13 residues. CDR3 bases: TGTGCGGGCGGACTCTCGTCCACCGGGGAGCTGTTTTTT. Protein sequence: CAGGLSSTGELFF.

This chain connects TRBV28 to TRBJ2-1; 8 bases line up with TRBD2. Per germline, CDR1 MDHEN and CDR2 SYDVKM. The length of the CDR3 is 17 residues. V lost 3 bases to trimming and J lost 12 bases; unmatched junction nucleotides: 19. The CDR3 here is CASSLERGTRGKGGQFF. CDR3 DNA sequence: TGTGCCAGCAGTTTGGAGAGAGGGACTAGAGGGAAAGGGGGGCAGTTCTTC. Combining the CDR3 with reference TRBV28 and TRBJ2-1 gives the whole variable domain DVKVTQSSRYLVKRTGEKVFLECVQDMDHENMFWYRQDPGLGLRLIYFSYDVKMKEKGDIPEGYSVSREKKERFSLILESASTNQTSMYLCASSLERGTRGKGGQFFGPGTRLTVL.

This chain joins TRBV7-6 and TRBJ2-1; 10 bases are shared with TRBD1. The V and J ends lost 7 bases and 7 bases, in that order; junction bases with no gene match: 10. CDR1 is SGHVS, CDR2 FNYEAQ, per germline. The length of the CDR3 is 15 residues. CDR3 amino acids: CASMPGTGEVNEQFF. The CDR3 DNA is TGTGCCAGCATGCCCGGGACAGGGGAGGTTAATGAGCAGTTCTTC.

This chain connects TRBV7-9 to TRBJ2-1; 9 positions match TRBD1. Germline CDR1 is SEHNR and CDR2 is FQNEAQ (reference sequence). The CDR3 is made up of 15 amino acids. V gave up 6 bases and J gave up 2 bases; unmatched junction bases: 5. The CDR3 spells CASRLGTGPYNEQFF. In nucleotides, the CDR3 is TGTGCCAGCAGACTCGGGACAGGGCCCTACAATGAGCAGTTCTTC.

This clonotype counts as medium-sized. V and J are TRBV6-5 and TRBJ2-1; D ambiguous. CDR1 and CDR2 from the germline V gene are MNHEY and SVGAGI. CDR3 length equals 16 residues. The V end lost 0 bases, the J end lost 7 bases, and 16 bases lay between the germline ends. The CDR3 region is CASSYSSSIYNNEQFF. DNA for the CDR3: TGTGCCAGCAGTTACTCGAGCAGCATCTATAATAATGAGCAGTTCTTC.

This clonotype was detected a few times. This chain joins TRBV27 and TRBJ1-5, with D perhaps matching TRBD1 (6 bases). Germline V gives CDR1 MNHEY, CDR2 SMNVEV (reference sequence). The ends were cut back, 8 bases at V and 10 bases at J, with 9 bases in the middle. The CDR3 runs to 10 residues. CDR3 amino acids: CASGQFPQHF. The CDR3 DNA sequence: TGTGCCAGCGGACAGTTCCCCCAGCATTTT.

This clonotype counts as large. This rearrangement joins TRBV2 to TRBJ1-2, with 9 bases matching TRBD1. CDR3 size: 15 residues. The V gene's germline CDR1 is SNHLY and CDR2 FYNNEI. Trimming took 2 bases from V and 8 from J; bases not matched to a gene: 9. CDR3 coding DNA: TGTGCCAGCAGTGAAAATTTACAGGGGGCGTTCGGCTACACCTTC. The encoded protein is CASSENLQGAFGYTF.

By proportion, this clonotype is medium-sized. The chain couples TRBV3-1 to TRBJ1-6; 9 bases are a match to TRBD1. This CDR3 is 14 amino acids long. From germline, CDR1 is LGHDT and CDR2 YNNKEL (reference sequence). V gave up 1 base and J gave up 8 bases; unmatched junction bases: 0. The CDR3 spells CASSQGTGDSPLHF. CDR3 DNA sequence: TGTGCCAGCAGCCAAGGGACAGGGGATTCACCCCTCCACTTT.

This clonotype is labeled medium-sized. The J gene is TRBJ2-1, the V gene TRBV11-2, with no clear D. The V end was cut by 5 bases, the J end by 7 bases, with 9 bases between. The germline V gene encodes CDR1 SGHAT and CDR2 FQNNGV. The CDR3 length is 12 residues. CDR3 nucleotides: TGTGCCAGCAGCCCCATAGGGAATGAGCAGTTCTTC. Protein product: CASSPIGNEQFF.

This clonotype is medium-sized (0.01 to 0.1%) within its sample. The chain joins TRBV20-1 to TRBJ1-1, with D tentatively TRBD1 (6 bases). The CDR3 length is 13 residues. Germline lookup yields CDR1 DFQATT and CDR2 SNEGSKA (reference sequence). V was shortened by 4 bases and J by 1 base, with 10 bases between the two germline ends. The CDR3 DNA follows: TGCAGTGCTATGGAGGGGGGGAACACTGAAGCTTTCTTT. Its translation: CSAMEGGNTEAFF.

This clonotype is termed medium-sized (0.01 to 0.1%). The V and J genes are TRBV5-1 and TRBJ1-2, with D tentatively TRBD1 (5 bases). Trimming took off 0 bases at V and 2 bases at J, with 8 bases between the two ends. This CDR3 is built from 14 residues. Germline CDR1 and CDR2: SGHRS and YFSETQ. The CDR3 nucleotides are TGCGCCAGCAGCTTGGCCTGGGGGAACTATGGCTACACCTTC. It specifies CASSLAWGNYGYTF.

In this sample, this clonotype is medium-sized. This chain connects TRBV12-3 or TRBV12-4 to TRBJ2-7, with D hard to call. CDR3 length: 12 residues. The V and J ends lost 6 bases and 2 bases respectively, with 8 bases between them. CDR3 loop: CASSGGTYEQYF. The CDR3, as DNA: TGTGCCAGCAGCGGCGGAACCTACGAGCAGTACTTC.

This clonotype was seen once. This could be a read error, since a much larger clone is one nucleotide away. The CDR3 here is CASSDSGRPYEQYF. In nucleotides, the CDR3 is TGTGCCAGCAGTGACAGCGGGAGGCCCTACGAGCAGTACTTC. The V call is TRBV10-3, the J call TRBJ2-7, with 9 bases lining up with TRBD2. There are 14 residues in the CDR3. Germline V lookup: CDR1 ENHRY, CDR2 SYGVKD.